Listed here are 19 T cell receptor beta chains from one sample, sequenced in a study of T-cell memory formation after mild COVID-19. One entry per CDR3 protein, called by TCRdb with MiXCR from the 5' RACE reads. The table records a few hundred thousand distinct CDR3 sequences, over 9% of them present only once. Material for sequencing was PBMCs or a T cell subset sorted from them (not recorded which). These receptors all stem from a man aged 18-30 years who had mild COVID-19 (a few samples of this study predate the infection). Cell type and time point are not known.

The rearrangement joins TRBV4-3 to TRBJ1-6; TRBD1 matches at 7 bases. CDR1 and CDR2 from the germline V gene are LGHNA and YSLEER. The CDR3 loop spans 15 amino acids. Trimming removed 3 bases from V and 8 bases from J; junction bases left unmatched: 7. The CDR3 loop reads CASSHGGQGDSPLHF. DNA for the CDR3: TGCGCCAGCAGCCACGGTGGCCAGGGGGATTCACCCCTCCACTTT.

V usage is TRBV4-2 and J usage is TRBJ1-6; D is possibly TRBD1 (6 bases). Germline CDR1 and CDR2: LGHNA and YNFKEQ. The CDR3 loop spans 17 amino acids. V was pared by 0 bases and J by 10 bases, with 19 bases between. CDR3 in DNA: TGTGCCAGCAGCCAAGAGGGGTGGGGGCGCAGGGACTCACCCCTCCACTTT. Protein sequence: CASSQEGWGRRDSPLHF.

The V gene is TRBV5-1, the J gene TRBJ1-4, with unresolved D. From germline, CDR1 is SGHRS and CDR2 YFSETQ. Trimming pared 0 bases from V and 2 bases from J, leaving 8 bases between. CDR3 length: 15 amino acids. In DNA, the CDR3 is TGCGCCAGCAGCTTGGAAGGGTCTACTAATGAAAAACTGTTTTTT. The encoded protein is CASSLEGSTNEKLFF.

V gene TRBV29-1 combines with J gene TRBJ2-7; D is unclear. V lost 0 bases and J 3 bases, leaving 6 bases between the germline ends. The length of the CDR3 is 12 residues. CDR1 is SQVTM and CDR2 is ANQGSEA in the germline V gene. The CDR3 is CSVEDRYYEQYF. For the CDR3, the DNA is TGCAGCGTTGAAGACAGATACTACGAGCAGTACTTC.

This chain uses TRBV30 with TRBJ2-2; TRBD2 matches at 13 bases. Germline V gives CDR1 GTSNPN, CDR2 SVGIG (reference sequence). J lost 4 bases, V lost 3 bases, and 5 bases had no gene match. The CDR3 is 16 residues long. The CDR3 DNA reads TGTGCCTGGAGCCCAGGACTAGCGGGGGTCACCGGGGAGCTGTTTTTT. Protein product: CAWSPGLAGVTGELFF.

This clonotype was counted ten times or more. V and J are TRBV5-1 and TRBJ2-5; D gene unclear. The CDR3 spans 13 residues. The V and J ends lost 4 bases and 4 bases respectively, with 11 bases between them. CDR1 is SGHRS and CDR2 is YFSETQ in the germline V gene. CDR3 DNA: TGCGCCAGCAGCCTAGTGGGTGGAGAGACCCAGTACTTC. Protein product: CASSLVGGETQYF.

This clonotype was detected a few times. The chain combines TRBV2 with TRBJ2-1; unclear D gene. The CDR3 totals 14 residues. Germline-derived CDR1 and CDR2 are SNHLY and FYNNEI. V lost 8 bases to trimming and J lost 5 bases, with 16 bases between them. CDR3 sequence reads: CASGRLTTDNEQFF. CDR3 in DNA: TGTGCCAGCGGACGGTTGACAACCGACAATGAGCAGTTCTTC.

The table lists this clonotype with a few counts. This chain links TRBV4-3 with TRBJ2-2, with 7 positions matching TRBD1. J gave up 9 bases and V 0 bases, and 1 base lay outside the gene matches. The CDR3 has 13 amino acids. Germline CDR1 and CDR2: LGHNA and YSLEER. The CDR3 coding sequence is TGCGCCAGCAGCCAAGATAGGGGGCGGGAGCTGTTTTTT. This encodes CASSQDRGRELFF.

The table lists this clonotype with many counts. The genes are TRBV5-1 and TRBJ2-1, with 7 bases lining up with TRBD1. Germline CDR1 SGHRS, CDR2 YFSETQ. V gave up 5 bases and J gave up 7 bases; unmatched junction bases: 9. The length of the CDR3 is 14 residues. This chain's CDR3 is CASRVRGRMNEQFF. In DNA, the CDR3 is TGCGCCAGCAGAGTTAGGGGGCGCATGAATGAGCAGTTCTTC.

This clonotype has a handful of counts. This rearrangement joins TRBV23-1 to TRBJ1-5, with D uncertain. TRBV23-1 is reported as an ORF; its role is uncertain. The CDR3 is 18 amino acids. Trimming took 7 bases from V and 0 from J, leaving 22 bases between them. The CDR3 DNA reads as TGCGCCAGCAAGAAATCTGCCGGGATGCAGAATAGCAATCAGCCCCAGCATTTT. This codes for CASKKSAGMQNSNQPQHF.

In this sample, this clonotype turned up a few times. The chain has TRBV6-5 and TRBJ2-5; D is unclear. The germline V and J ends were trimmed by 5 bases and 5 bases, with 18 bases remaining between them. The CDR3 contains 15 residues. The germline gives CDR1 MNHEY, CDR2 SVGAGI. CDR3 nucleotide sequence: TGTGCCAGCAGTCCCTCCACTTTACGGCTCGAGACCCAGTACTTC. It encodes CASSPSTLRLETQYF.

The J gene is TRBJ1-4, the V gene TRBV7-9, with no clear D. Trimming shortened V by 6 bases and J by 3 bases, and 5 bases separated the two germline ends. This CDR3 has 12 residues. The germline gives CDR1 SEHNR, CDR2 FQNEAQ (reference sequence). The CDR3 protein is CASSSPNEKLFF. The DNA of the CDR3 is TGTGCCAGCAGTAGCCCTAATGAAAAACTGTTTTTT.

This clonotype was picked up many times. The V and J genes are TRBV20-1 and TRBJ2-1; 9 nucleotides match TRBD1. Per germline, CDR1 DFQATT and CDR2 SNEGSKA (reference sequence). The CDR3 has 16 residues. Germline trimming cut 4 bases from V and 3 bases from J; bases unmatched to any gene: 10. CDR3 nucleotides: TGCAGTGCTAAGGACAGGGGAGTTTTCCTCTACAATGAGCAGTTCTTC. This codes for CSAKDRGVFLYNEQFF.

The chain recombines TRBV5-5 with TRBJ2-7; 10 bases match TRBD1. The J segment lost 8 bases and the V segment lost 4 bases, leaving 9 bases of the junction unmatched. The CDR3 extends over 14 amino acids. CDR1 and CDR2 from the germline V gene are SGHKS and YYEKEE (reference sequence). The CDR3 spells CASSNRDRGMKQYF. The CDR3 DNA sequence: TGTGCCAGCAGCAACCGGGACAGGGGTATGAAGCAGTACTTC.

The CDR3 region has the DNA TGTGCCAGCAGCTTAGATGGACTAGCGGGGGGCAGTGAGCAGTTCTTC. It specifies CASSLDGLAGGSEQFF. The chain recombines TRBV7-2 with TRBJ2-1; TRBD2 agrees at 14 bases. This CDR3 contains 16 residues. V was pared by 1 base and J by 9 bases, with 5 bases of the junction left unmatched. The germline CDR1 and CDR2 sequences are SGHTA and FQGNSA.

Only a few counts were recorded for this clonotype. In nucleotides, the CDR3 is TGTGCCAGCAGTCCCGGGACAGGTTTCCTCTATGGCTACACCTTC. Protein sequence: CASSPGTGFLYGYTF. The gene calls are TRBV27 and TRBJ1-2; 8 nucleotides align to TRBD1. Germline values: CDR1 MNHEY, CDR2 SMNVEV (reference sequence). This CDR3 comprises 15 residues. J lost 4 bases, V lost 5 bases, and 9 bases had no gene match.

This clonotype has a handful of counts. This chain connects TRBV12-3 or TRBV12-4 to TRBJ1-6; no firm D call. The V gene lost 3 bases and the J gene lost 5 bases, with 8 bases spanning the gap. CDR3 size: 14 residues. In nucleotides, the CDR3 is TGTGCCAGCAGTTTCAGTGGGAATAATTCACCCCTCCACTTT. It is translated as CASSFSGNNSPLHF.

The V call is TRBV20-1, the J call TRBJ2-1; a weak D match, TRBD2 (5 bases). V shed 3 bases and J shed 4 bases, with 13 bases lying between them. Germline V CDR1 and CDR2: DFQATT, SNEGSKA (reference sequence). There are 14 residues in the CDR3. The CDR3 protein is CSASSGRTYNEQFF. The CDR3 DNA is TGCAGTGCTAGTTCCGGACGGACTTACAATGAGCAGTTCTTC.

This clonotype was observed a handful of times. The CDR3 DNA follows: TGCAGTGCTAGTCTCTCTAGGGGATCTTTAGAGACCCAGTACTTC. Translated, it gives CSASLSRGSLETQYF. The chain joins TRBV20-1 to TRBJ2-5, with D perhaps TRBD1 (5 bases). This CDR3 comprises 15 residues. The V gene lost 3 bases and the J gene lost 4 bases, with 18 bases spanning the gap. Germline CDR1 reads DFQATT; CDR2 reads SNEGSKA (reference sequence).